The next 23 T cell receptor beta chains were all read from a single sample in a study of regulatory T cells in long-lasting Graves disease. Time point denoted: persistent/refractory GD, antithyroid drugs over 5 years with positive TRAb. PBMCs provided the RNA from which the TCR library was made. Arm-PCR of CDR3 regions and iRepertoire HTBI primers were the basis on which TCR beta libraries were built. TCRdb re-analysed the multiplex PCR reads in MiXCR, keeping a single row per CDR3 protein. The sample shows 500,000 to 700,000 distinct CDR3 sequences, 25% to 30% of them seen only once. This specimen was peripheral blood mononuclear cells (PBMCs), taken when the disease was refractory, from a patient treated with antithyroid drugs. The receptor source for this set is a female donor with Graves disease.

This clonotype was found a few times. V and J are TRBV30 and TRBJ1-1, with TRBD1 identical over 7 bases. V dropped 0 bases and J dropped 6; count of bases not matched to a gene: 4. This CDR3 has 13 amino acids. CDR1 is GTSNPN, CDR2 SVGIG, per germline (reference sequence). The CDR3 spells CAWSVTGRSEAFF. CDR3 nucleotide sequence: TGTGCCTGGAGTGTGACAGGGAGGTCTGAAGCTTTCTTT.

This clonotype was observed a handful of times. The rearrangement joins TRBV20-1 to TRBJ1-3; D is undetermined. With 1 base removed from V and 1 base from J, the gap between germline ends came to 8 bases. Looked up from germline, CDR1 is DFQATT and CDR2 is SNEGSKA (reference sequence). The CDR3 extends over 14 amino acids. The CDR3 DNA follows: TGCAGTGCTAGAGGCCGAGGATCTGGAAACACCATATATTTT. It codes for CSARGRGSGNTIYF.

This clonotype was counted at least ten times. At one boundary the junction diverges from the germline segment, which might be a read error. CDR3 nucleotides: TGTGCCAGCAATTTAGCGGGGAGCTCCTACAATGAGCAGTTCTTC. Its protein product is CASNLAGSSYNEQFF. The V and J genes are TRBV12-3 or TRBV12-4 and TRBJ2-1; 8 bases line up with TRBD2. The CDR3 runs 15 residues.

The chain links TRBV10-1 to TRBJ1-5, with D uncertain. Trimming took 0 bases from V and 6 from J, leaving 9 bases between them. CDR1 and CDR2 from the germline V gene are WNHNN and SYGVQD (reference sequence). The CDR3 extends over 14 amino acids. In nucleotides, the CDR3 is TGCGCCAGCAGTGAGTCGAGGACGGGTCAGCCCCAGCATTTT. Encoded protein: CASSESRTGQPQHF.

The chain carries TRBV28 and TRBJ2-7, with 8 bases lining up with TRBD2. This CDR3 spans 17 amino acids. Per germline, CDR1 MDHEN and CDR2 SYDVKM. V was clipped by 3 bases and J by 1 base; unmatched bases: 11. CDR3 region: CASSLTGGPLVSYEQYF. The DNA for the CDR3 is TGTGCCAGCAGTTTGACGGGAGGGCCTCTTGTTTCCTACGAGCAGTACTTC.

V is TRBV30 and J is TRBJ2-7, with 11 bases matching TRBD2. The CDR3 is 15 amino acids. Per the germline V gene, CDR1 is GTSNPN and CDR2 is SVGIG (reference sequence). Trimming took 1 base from V and 0 from J; bases not matched to a gene: 2. The chain's CDR3 is CAWSGGLADSYEQYF. CDR3 DNA sequence: TGTGCCTGGAGTGGGGGACTAGCGGACTCCTACGAGCAGTACTTC.

This clonotype was recorded a few times. The chain recombines TRBV6-1 with TRBJ1-2; a weak D match, TRBD1 (5 bases). The CDR3 totals 14 residues. The V end lost 1 base, the J end lost 5 bases, and 11 bases lay between the germline ends. Per the germline V gene, CDR1 is MNHNS and CDR2 is SASEGT. CDR3 protein: CASSEVRGSYGYTF. The CDR3 DNA follows: TGTGCCAGCAGTGAAGTCCGGGGCTCATATGGCTACACCTTC.

The table lists this clonotype with many counts. V usage is TRBV6-5 and J usage is TRBJ2-5; 10 bases are shared with TRBD2. Germline lookup yields CDR1 MNHEY and CDR2 SVGAGI. The CDR3 totals 15 residues. With 2 bases clipped from V and 3 bases from J, the junction kept 3 bases outside the gene matches. The CDR3 here is CASSYRSGREETQYF. As DNA, the CDR3 is TGTGCCAGCAGTTACCGAAGCGGGAGGGAAGAGACCCAGTACTTC.

Comments on this clonotype: One junction end disagrees with the germline gene, perhaps due to a read error. The chain couples TRBV7-9 to TRBJ2-7, with 7 positions matching TRBD2. CDR1 is SEHNR and CDR2 is FQNEAQ in the germline V gene (reference sequence). CDR3 size: 13 residues. The CDR3 region has the DNA TGTGCCAGCACCTTAGCGGGTTCCTACGAGCAGTACTTC. Translation gives CASTLAGSYEQYF.

This clonotype was detected many times. The genes are TRBV7-2 and TRBJ2-5, with D maybe TRBD1 (6 bases). There are 15 residues in the CDR3. Looked up from germline, CDR1 is SGHTA and CDR2 is FQGNSA. Trimming removed 5 bases at V and 3 bases at J, with 16 bases between. The CDR3 protein is CASSPRGWGKETQYF. CDR3 DNA: TGTGCCAGCAGCCCCAGGGGTTGGGGGAAAGAGACCCAGTACTTC. Full variable domain (remainder filled in from reference TRBV7-2 and TRBJ2-5): GAGVSQSPSNKVTEKGKDVELRCDPISGHTALYWYRQSLGQGLEFLIYFQGNSAPDKSGLPSDRFSAERTGGSVSTLTIQRTQQEDSAVYLCASSPRGWGKETQYFGPGTRLLVL.

This clonotype has only a few counts. The chain recombines TRBV11-1 with TRBJ2-7; TRBD2 matches at 10 bases. Germline V lookup: CDR1 SGHAT, CDR2 FQDESV (reference sequence). This CDR3 contains 15 residues. After removal of 3 bases from V and 3 bases from J, the junction contained 5 bases not matched to a gene. CDR3: CASSLEAGGHYEQYF. The CDR3 nucleotides read TGTGCCAGCAGCTTGGAAGCGGGAGGGCACTACGAGCAGTACTTC.

This clonotype was counted only a few times. The chain is built from TRBV27 and TRBJ2-2; a possible D gene is TRBD1 (6 bases). V was shortened by 5 bases and J by 5 bases, with 9 bases between the two germline ends. The CDR3 runs to 13 residues. Per the germline V gene, CDR1 is MNHEY and CDR2 is SMNVEV (reference sequence). The CDR3 sequence: CASSKTGTGELFF. As DNA, the CDR3 is TGTGCCAGCAGTAAGACAGGAACCGGGGAGCTGTTTTTT.

The chain links TRBV12-3 or TRBV12-4 to TRBJ1-2; 7 nucleotides line up with TRBD1. The CDR3 contains 14 residues. V was pared by 6 bases and J by 4 bases, with 8 bases of the junction left unmatched. The CDR3 loop is CASSPGQAIYGYTF. In nucleotides, the CDR3 is TGTGCCAGCAGCCCCGGACAGGCTATCTATGGCTACACCTTC.

V usage is TRBV6-2 or TRBV6-3 and J usage is TRBJ1-2; no reliable D call. Germline values: CDR1 MNHEY, CDR2 SVGEGT. V was clipped by 6 bases and J by 5 bases, with 4 bases between them. The CDR3 is made up of 10 amino acids. The CDR3 sequence: CASRTYGYTF. The CDR3 DNA reads as TGTGCCAGCAGAACTTATGGCTACACCTTC.

This chain connects TRBV18 to TRBJ2-5; the match to TRBD2 covers 10 bases. V was clipped by 4 bases and J by 6 bases; unmatched bases: 11. This CDR3 spans 16 amino acids. Germline CDR1 is KGHSH and CDR2 is LQKENI. For the CDR3, the DNA is TGTGCCAGCTCACGGGATGATCTAGCGGGAGAAAAGACCCAGTACTTC. Amino acid sequence: CASSRDDLAGEKTQYF.

The chain carries TRBV6-2 or TRBV6-3 and TRBJ2-7, with D unclear. The CDR3 has 15 amino acids. V lost 0 bases and J lost 2, with 11 bases in between. Germline V gene lookup returns CDR1 MNHEY and CDR2 SVGEGT. CDR3 nucleotides: TGTGCCAGCAGTTACTCGGAACGGAACCCCTACGAGCAGTACTTC. The encoded protein is CASSYSERNPYEQYF.

This clonotype was seen only a few times. V is TRBV18 and J is TRBJ2-5, with 7 bases lining up with TRBD1. V trimming: 6 bases; J trimming: 1 base; junction bases outside the gene matches: 8. Germline CDR1 is KGHSH and CDR2 is LQKENI. The CDR3 consists of 15 residues. This chain's CDR3 is CASSRTWDSQETQYF. Here the CDR3 DNA reads TGTGCCAGCTCGCGAACATGGGACAGCCAAGAGACCCAGTACTTC.

This clonotype was seen many times. The rearrangement joins TRBV11-2 to TRBJ2-7; D is unclear. V gave up 3 bases and J gave up 0 bases, with 15 bases separating them. The CDR3 runs 16 residues. Germline V gene sequence: CDR1 SGHAT, CDR2 FQNNGV. CDR3 loop: CASSFNRHSYSYEQYF. The CDR3 region has the DNA TGTGCCAGCAGCTTCAATCGACACAGCTACTCCTACGAGCAGTACTTC.

The rearrangement links TRBV5-1 to TRBJ2-7; 9 bases align to TRBD2. V shed 1 base and J 4 bases; nucleotides not matched to a gene: 6. CDR3 size: 15 residues. Germline V CDR1 and CDR2: SGHRS, YFSETQ. The CDR3 DNA sequence: TGCGCCAGCAGCTTGAATAGCGGGAGTACGTACGAGCAGTACTTC. Protein: CASSLNSGSTYEQYF.

This clonotype was seen a handful of times. The chain links TRBV5-1 to TRBJ2-7; TRBD2 matches 10 bases. Trimming cost V 0 bases and J 3 bases; bases outside gene matches: 3. Germline V gives CDR1 SGHRS, CDR2 YFSETQ. The CDR3 runs 15 residues. In nucleotides, the CDR3 is TGCGCCAGCAGCTTGGGAGCGGGAGGGGTCTACGAGCAGTACTTC. Its protein product is CASSLGAGGVYEQYF.

CDR3 residues: CASSITGGAEQYF. In nucleotides, the CDR3 is TGTGCCAGTAGTATAACAGGGGGAGCGGAGCAGTACTTC. The chain uses TRBV19 and TRBJ2-7; the match to TRBD1 covers 8 bases. The V and J ends lost 2 bases and 7 bases, in that order; junction bases with no gene match: 4. The CDR3 is 13 residues long. From germline, CDR1 is LNHDA and CDR2 SQIVND (reference sequence).

This clonotype was detected ten times or more. This chain connects TRBV10-3 to TRBJ1-5; maybe TRBD1 (5 bases). V lost 2 bases, J lost 3 bases, and 8 bases lay in between. Germline CDR1 is ENHRY and CDR2 is SYGVKD. There are 14 residues in the CDR3. This chain's CDR3 is CAISEAGTNQPQHF. The CDR3 nucleotides read TGTGCCATCAGTGAGGCTGGGACCAATCAGCCCCAGCATTTT.

CDR3 sequence reads: CASSQGLGGLGGELFF. The CDR3 bases are TGTGCCAGCAGCCAAGGACTAGGGGGGCTCGGCGGGGAGCTGTTTTTT. The V and J genes are TRBV3-1 and TRBJ2-2; D assignment may be TRBD1 or TRBD2 (6 bases each). This CDR3 contains 16 residues. V dropped 1 base and J dropped 7 bases, with 16 bases sitting between them. Germline CDR1 LGHDT, CDR2 YNNKEL (reference sequence).